What follows is one T cell receptor beta chain and its context. The data derive from a study of T cells in Graves' hyperthyroidism and ophthalmopathy. As for the study in general: Upon initial diagnosis and before any treatment, peripheral blood was collected.

These patients, aged 18 to 65, had recently diagnosed hyperthyroidism lasting under 2 months. Clinical symptoms, serum thyroxine, TRAb, thyroid ultrasound and orbital computed tomography established diagnosis. An approximately 10 ml volume of fresh peripheral blood provided the PBMCs. TCR beta CDR3 regions were amplified from RNA. In the first-round RT-PCR of the TCR CDR3, the HTBI primer set was used. MiXCR, run by TCRdb on the multiplex PCR reads, gives a single entry per CDR3 protein. The sample includes around 480,000 distinct CDR3 sequences, around 14% of them seen just once. The V gene's germline CDR1 is SGHKS and CDR2 YYEKEE (reference sequence). The CDR3 extends over 14 amino acids. The V end was cut by 5 bases, the J end by 0 bases, with 9 bases between.

The J gene is TRBJ2-4, the V gene TRBV5-5; D perhaps matches TRBD1 (5 bases). The receptor was isolated from a woman aged 18-29 years with Graves' hyperthyroidism. Sequenced material: blood. CDR3 sequence: CASSSRVAKNIQYF. The CDR3 region has the DNA TGTGCCAGCAGTTCCAGGGTAGCCAAAAACATTCAGTACTTC.